The clone carrying this T cell receptor beta chain has at least ten counts. Its antigen is still unknown. These data are taken from a study of neurological immune-mediated disorders. Study-wide points: Across subjects, no CDR3 amino acid sequence appeared in expanded clones of more than one subject, a finding that suggested private repertoires in all groups.

Each CDR3 protein is one row after TCRdb ran MiXCR on the 5' RACE reads. Of over 60,000 distinct CDR3 sequences listed, around 5.2% were seen once; the top ten hold about 2.7%. Per the germline V gene, CDR1 is SGHRS and CDR2 is YFSETQ. The V end was cut by 8 bases, the J end by 4 bases, with 6 bases between. The CDR3 is made up of 11 amino acids. This clonotype originated in a woman between 25 and 40 years old with multiple sclerosis. Sequencing was done on a sample of PBMCs. The chain uses TRBV5-1 and TRBJ2-2, with D uncertain. CDR3 amino acids: CASRSTGELFF. CDR3 sequence (DNA): TGCGCCAGTCGCTCCACCGGGGAGCTGTTTTTT.